The T cell receptor (beta chain) described here comes from a study of CD8 T cells in Susac syndrome. The study, taken as a whole, reports: Individuals included in the TCR sequencing and HLA analysis were acknowledged by the study to be relatively few in number.

In regard to this clonotype: Its target is unknown.

V was pared by 5 bases and J by 2 bases, with 13 bases of the junction left unmatched. CDR1 is MGHRA, CDR2 YSYEKL, per germline. The CDR3 length is 17 residues. Reverse transcription of about 0.45 to 1 ug RNA was carried out with random hexamers. By means of immunoSEQ multiplex PCR, TCR beta CDR3 spanning 54 Vbeta and 13 Jbeta underwent amplification. TCRdb re-derived calls from the immunoSEQ multiplex PCR reads in MiXCR, one entry per CDR3 protein. The sample holds about 250,000 distinct CDR3 sequences, about 93% seen once. CD8+ and CD4+ T cells circulating in blood were sequenced for TCR beta. TEMRA cells were enriched by FACS, and CD4+ and CD8+ T cells were negatively isolated.

This TCR was recovered from a human donor with multiple sclerosis. The chain has TRBV4-1 and TRBJ1-1; 8 bases are shared with TRBD1. The sample taken for sequencing was CD4+ T cells from PBMCs. The CDR3 loop is CASSTRPGQGPNTEAFF. The CDR3, as DNA: TGCGCCAGCAGCACCCGGCCAGGACAGGGACCCAACACTGAAGCTTTCTTT.